Listed below are T cell receptor beta chains from one sample, sequenced in a study of blood T cell repertoires in COVID-19. Measured with immunoSEQ multiplex PCR; TCRdb has only the in-frame clones, and not every one. The sample lists approximately 300,000 clones, around four fifths occurring once. Source material: peripheral blood. These TCRs come from a woman aged 50 to 60 with active or convalescent COVID-19. CDR3s include the opening cysteine and the closing phenylalanine or tryptophan. Fields, in order: D gene, V gene, clone size, J gene, CDR3 DNA, CDR3 protein. A D gene is named only where the DNA matches it firmly. Clone size, where shown, is once, few, many, or a class for clones that have expanded.

>-|TRBV11-2|-|TRBJ2-6
TGTGCCAGCAGCTTAGTGACGGGAGCGACCTCTGGGGCCAACGTCCTGACTTTC
CASSLVTGATSGANVLTF
>TRBD2|TRBV7-9|-|TRBJ2-7
TGTGCCAGCAGCATTCCCGGGACTAGCGGGAGATCTTCGGGTTTCGAGCAGTACTTC
CASSIPGTSGRSSGFEQYF
>-|TRBV5-4|-|TRBJ2-3
TGTGCCAGCAGCTTGGACCGTAGAGATACGCAGTATTTT
CASSLDRRDTQYF
>-|TRBV6-5|once|TRBJ2-7
TGTGCCAGCAGTTCAGGGGTGGGGCGCTACGAGCAGTACTTC
CASSSGVGRYEQYF
>-|TRBV5-1|-|TRBJ2-1
TGCGCCAGCAGTTTGGGCAGGGTGTTCAATGAGCAGTTCTTC
CASSLGRVFNEQFF
>-|TRBV2|-|TRBJ1-5
TGTGCCAGCAGTGCCCGGCAGGTTGGCAATCAGCCCCAGCATTTT
CASSARQVGNQPQHF
>TRBD1|TRBV7-9|medium-sized|TRBJ1-1
TGTGCCAGCAGCCAGGACAGGGCGGCTGAAGCTTTCTTT
CASSQDRAAEAFF
>TRBD1|TRBV28|-|TRBJ1-2
TGTGCCAGCAGTTTAATGGGGACAGGTCAGATGGGCACCTTC
CASSLMGTGQMGTF
>-|TRBV3-1/TRBV3-2|many|TRBJ2-2
TGTGCCAGCCAGGGGCTAGCTAACACCGGGGAGCTGTTTTTT
CASQGLANTGELFF
>TRBD1|TRBV7-2|-|TRBJ1-2
TGTGCCAGCAGCTTAATGGACAGGGGAGCAAAGGGGGTGAGCTACACCTTC
CASSLMDRGAKGVSYTF
>-|TRBV7-9|-|TRBJ2-1
TGTGCCAGCAGCTTCTTATTTAGTTCCTACAATGAGCAGTTCTTC
CASSFLFSSYNEQFF
>-|TRBV2|-|TRBJ1-1
TGTGCCAGCAGTGCCGACCTCGGGGACACTGAAGCTTTCTTT
CASSADLGDTEAFF
>-|TRBV27|-|TRBJ1-6
TGTGCCAGCAGTTTCCGAGCTATTATCGGAGATTCACCCCTCCACTTT
CASSFRAIIGDSPLHF
>-|TRBV5-1|once|TRBJ1-6
TGCGCCAGCAGCGCCGCAGCCGGAGGGAATTCACCCCTCCACTTT
CASSAAAGGNSPLHF
>-|TRBV19|-|TRBJ2-4
TGTGCCAGTACCGGCGGCCTAGCCAAAAACATTCAGTACTTC
CASTGGLAKNIQYF
>TRBD2|TRBV3-1/TRBV3-2|-|TRBJ2-1
TGTGCCAGCAGCCAACCGGGACTAGCGGGAGGAGCGTCCTACAATGAGCAGTTCTTC
CASSQPGLAGGASYNEQFF
>TRBD1|TRBV5-8|-|TRBJ2-3
TGTGCCAGCAGATACGGCCAGGGGGAGAGGCGCACAGATACGCAGTATTTT
CASRYGQGERRTDTQYF
>-|TRBV10-2|-|TRBJ1-1
TGCGCCAGCCCGGTCGGGGGGGGGATGAACACTGAAGCTTTCTTT
CASPVGGGMNTEAFF
>TRBD1|TRBV27|-|TRBJ1-4
TGTGCCAGCAGCTCCCGGACAGGGGGAAGTGAAAAACTGTTTTTT
CASSSRTGGSEKLFF
>TRBD1|TRBV6-6|-|TRBJ1-3
TGTGCCAGCAGCCGACGTCGGCGGACAGGAAGATCCTCTGGAAACACCATATATTTT
CASSRRRRTGRSSGNTIYF
>-|TRBV7-9|-|TRBJ2-7
TGTGCCAGCAGGTGGGCTAGCGACCGAGCCGGCGAGCAGTACTTC
CASRWASDRAGEQYF
>TRBD2|TRBV3-1/TRBV3-2|-|TRBJ2-7
TGTGCCAGCAGCCCAAAATCAGCGGGAGTCCGGTACTTC
CASSPKSAGVRYF
>TRBD2|TRBV6-2/TRBV6-3|-|TRBJ2-3
TGTGCCAGCAGTTACTACGGGTCCCTAGCGGGAGGGCGGACAGATACGCAGTATTTT
CASSYYGSLAGGRTDTQYF
>TRBD2|TRBV9|-|TRBJ2-1
TGTGCCAGCAGCCCCCGAGGGCTAGCGGGAGAAAATGAGCAGTTCTTC
CASSPRGLAGENEQFF
>-|TRBV4-2|-|TRBJ2-7
TGTGCCAGCAGCCAAGCTCTTCCAGCGGTGACCTACGAGCAGTACTTC
CASSQALPAVTYEQYF
>TRBD2|TRBV6-5|once|TRBJ2-2
TGTGCCAGCAGCGGACTAGCGGGAGAGGTCGGGGAGCTGTTTTTT
CASSGLAGEVGELFF